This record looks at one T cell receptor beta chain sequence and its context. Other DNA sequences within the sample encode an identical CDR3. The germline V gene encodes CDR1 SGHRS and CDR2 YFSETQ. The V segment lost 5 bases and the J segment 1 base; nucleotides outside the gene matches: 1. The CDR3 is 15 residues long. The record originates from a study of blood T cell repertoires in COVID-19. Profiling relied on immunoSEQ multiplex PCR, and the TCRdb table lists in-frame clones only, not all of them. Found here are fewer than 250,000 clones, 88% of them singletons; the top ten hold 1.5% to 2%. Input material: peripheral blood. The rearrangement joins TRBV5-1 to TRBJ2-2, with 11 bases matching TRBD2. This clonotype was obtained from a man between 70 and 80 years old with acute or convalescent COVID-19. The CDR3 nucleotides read TGCGCCAGCAGGGGACTAGCGGAGAACACCGGGGAGCTGTTTTTT. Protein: CASRGLAENTGELFF.